The subject of this entry is one TCR beta chain. This entry belongs to a study of shared clonotypes between healthy human individuals. Study-wide background: The study used three CD4 naive, three CD4 memory, two CD8 naive and one CD8 memory plate per donor.

Clones were sequenced by immunoSEQ multiplex PCR, and TCRdb holds only the in-frame ones, with some missing. The sample includes some 600,000 clones, around 96% of them seen just once. Naive CD8 isolation took CD45RO-negative cells positively selected for CCR7 and excluded terminally differentiated effector memory CD45RA+ cells. The sample taken for sequencing was naive CD8+ T cells sorted from blood. This TCR came from a woman in her 30s in good health.

DNA for the CDR3: TGTGCCAGCAGCTTAACGAGGGAAGAGACCCAGTACTTC. This encodes CASSLTREETQYF. The chain joins TRBV7-9 to TRBJ2-5, with D possibly being TRBD2 (5 bases). This CDR3 region has 13 residues. Germline CDR1 and CDR2: SEHNR and FQNEAQ (reference sequence). V shed 2 bases and J shed 3 bases, with 7 bases lying between them.